The T cell receptor beta chain under discussion was sequenced for a study of blood T cell repertoires in COVID-19. Study as a whole: Samples of COVID-19 (acute and convalescent) were obtained from the United States, Italy and Spain. T cells, B-cell-depleted T cells, or PBMCs provided the cDNA or gDNA that served as material.

Per the authors' pipeline: Reference gene primer amplification yielded estimated nucleated cell counts. Assay: immunoSEQ multiplex PCR; the TCRdb copy retains only in-frame clones and omits some. V, J and clone size were drawn from that table, and D and trimming were deduced from the DNA. Among a few hundred thousand clones listed, approximately 88% were seen once. V was pared by 5 bases and J by 5 bases, with 15 bases between. The CDR3 covers 14 residues. Germline V gene data show CDR1 as SGHTA and CDR2 as FQGNSA. The sequenced material came from PBMCs or T cells enriched from blood (not recorded which). The receptor comes from a woman in her 40s who had been exposed to COVID-19. The chain uses TRBV7-2 and TRBJ2-5; D possibly corresponds to TRBD2 (5 bases). CDR3 sequence (DNA): TGTGCCAGCAGCCGGACTGGGCGTGCCGAGACCCAGTACTTC. Its translation is CASSRTGRAETQYF.